This TCR beta chain was sequenced in a study of beta chain features in type 1 diabetes. Study at large: Examination of sorted cells across all samples involved approximately 100,000,000 cells.

The isolated RNA, all of it, was reverse transcribed, so expressed TCRB transcripts were what got sequenced. TCRdb's table, derived via immunoSEQ multiplex PCR, lists solely in-frame clones and lacks some. The data show about 700,000 clones, with 13% seen just once and about 0.02% held by the top ten. Regarding the study as a whole: There was no resolution here of whether HLA type influences TCRB rearrangement. Whatever favoring of shorter templates PCR might show would apply equally to patients and controls. Among patients with Type 1 diabetes, TCRB CDR3s were moderately but significantly shorter in every one of the four CD4+ subsets.

Comments on this clone: The antigen is not known.

The source is a man aged 18 to 29 with type 1 diabetes. Sequencing used naive CD4+ T cells from blood.

CDR3 nucleotide sequence: TGTGCCAGCAGTTTCCCCGACAGGATCAGCGAGCAGTACTTC. This sequence encodes CASSFPDRISEQYF. The rearrangement links TRBV28 to TRBJ2-7; weak D call: TRBD1 (6 bases). The V gene's germline CDR1 is MDHEN and CDR2 SYDVKM. Trimming took off 3 bases at V and 6 bases at J, with 15 bases between the two ends. This CDR3 has 14 residues.